Presented here are 3 T cell receptor beta chains from one specimen sequenced in a study of CD8+CD57+ T cells in acquired aplastic anemia. Using genomic DNA as the template, TCR beta VDJ and CDR3 profiling was carried out. TCRdb re-derived calls from the reads in MiXCR, one entry per CDR3 protein. The sample gives under 150,000 distinct CDR3 sequences, approximately 41% of which show up once; around 8.4% is in the top ten. Specimen: sorted CD4+, CD8+, or CD8+CD57+ T cells (not recorded which) from PBMCs. Every receptor here comes from a human donor in good health, serving as a control.

There are a few counts of this clonotype. A much larger clonotype is one base distant, so this may be a read error. The V gene is TRBV5-5, the J gene TRBJ1-1; D not resolved. The CDR3 has 15 residues. In germline, CDR1 is SGHKS, CDR2 YYEKEE (reference sequence). The CDR3 nucleotides are TGTGCCAGCAGCTTGGCCGGGGTAATGAACACTGAAGCTCTCTTT. Translated: CASSLAGVMNTEALF.

V gene TRBV24-1 combines with J gene TRBJ2-1; D perhaps matches TRBD1 (6 bases). Germline CDR1 reads KGHDR; CDR2 reads SFDVKD. V was clipped by 3 bases and J by 9 bases, with 11 bases between them. The CDR3 consists of 13 residues. The CDR3 reads CATSDTGNSEQFF. CDR3 nucleotide sequence: TGTGCCACCAGTGATACAGGGAATAGTGAGCAGTTCTTC.

This clonotype was counted a few times. The chain recombines TRBV6-5 with TRBJ1-5; TRBD1 matches 9 bases. CDR1 and CDR2 from the germline V gene are MNHEY and SVGAGI. Unmatched junction bases numbered 10, after V lost 5 bases and J lost 5 bases. This CDR3 spans 16 amino acids. As DNA, the CDR3 is TGTGCCAGCAGTCAACGGGGACAGGGTGGTCATCAGCCCCAGCATTTT. It translates to CASSQRGQGGHQPQHF.